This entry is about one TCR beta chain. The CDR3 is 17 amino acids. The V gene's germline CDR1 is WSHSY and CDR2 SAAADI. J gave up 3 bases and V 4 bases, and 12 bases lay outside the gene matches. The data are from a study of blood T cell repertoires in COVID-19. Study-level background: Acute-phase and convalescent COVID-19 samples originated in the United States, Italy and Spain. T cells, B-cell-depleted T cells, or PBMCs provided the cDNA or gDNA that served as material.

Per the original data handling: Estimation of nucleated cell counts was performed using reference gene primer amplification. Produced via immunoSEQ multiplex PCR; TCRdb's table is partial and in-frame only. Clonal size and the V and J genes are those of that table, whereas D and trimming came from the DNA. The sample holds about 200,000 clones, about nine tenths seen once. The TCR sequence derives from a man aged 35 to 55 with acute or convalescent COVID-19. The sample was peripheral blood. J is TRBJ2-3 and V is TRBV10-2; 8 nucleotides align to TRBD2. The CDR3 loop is CASSGIGRGALTDTQYF. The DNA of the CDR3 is TGCGCCAGCAGTGGGATCGGGCGGGGGGCATTGACAGATACGCAGTATTTT.